Detailed here is one T cell receptor beta chain. Its antigen is undetermined. The data are from a study of T cell responses to AZD1222 COVID-19 vaccine. General study findings and limits: Just a handful of AZD1222 recipients were seropositive at baseline. Per reports, nearly half of all spike-specific TCRs target regions that are unmutated in variants. Donors skewed white British and female; clonal diversity was possibly underestimated. Spike-specific TCR depth and breadth grew after two AZD1222 doses.

V lost 6 bases, J lost 6 bases, and 11 bases lay in between. CDR1 MNHEY and CDR2 SVGAGI come from the germline V gene. The CDR3 loop spans 12 amino acids. The table came from immunoSEQ multiplex PCR; TCRdb's copy has only in-frame clones and leaves some out. The sample has roughly 140,000 clones; roughly 93% are singletons. The sequencing here drew on peripheral blood, taken 28 days after the second AZD1222 dose. The chain links TRBV6-5 to TRBJ1-1; D gene uncertain. The receptor's source is an adult who received the AZD1222 COVID-19 vaccine. The CDR3 DNA sequence: TGTGCCAGCAGCGACGGGATTGCTGAAGCTTTCTTT. Translation: CASSDGIAEAFF.